The 21 T cell receptor beta chains reported below all come from one sample, sequenced in a study of tumour-infiltrating T cells in Burkitt lymphoma. Using immunoSEQ multiplex PCR, the repertoire was profiled, and TCRdb retains in-frame clones only, with some absent. This repertoire shows roughly 15,000 clones, less than 90% found once; its top ten account for 1.3% to 1.5%. Sequencing was carried out using tumor tissue. The receptors derive from a human donor with diffuse large B-cell lymphoma.

This clone was recorded a few times. The rearrangement links TRBV7-9 to TRBJ1-4; weak D call: TRBD1 (6 bases). In germline, CDR1 is SEHNR, CDR2 FQNEAQ (reference sequence). Trimming took 8 bases from V and 4 from J, leaving 11 bases between them. This CDR3 has 13 residues. Here the CDR3 reads CASGGQNNEKLFF. In DNA, the CDR3 is TGTGCCAGCGGTGGACAGAATAATGAAAAACTGTTTTTT. Based on the CDR3 plus reference TRBV7-9 and TRBJ1-4, the full variable domain is DTGVSQNPRHKITKRGQNVTFRCDPISEHNRLYWYRQTLGQGPEFLTYFQNEAQLEKSRLLSDRFSAERPKGSFSTLEIQRTEQGDSAMYLCASGGQNNEKLFFGSGTQLSVL.

The chain is built from TRBV19 and TRBJ1-4; 9 nucleotides match TRBD1. This CDR3 is 16 amino acids long. V lost 5 bases to trimming and J lost 2 bases; unmatched junction nucleotides: 6. Germline assignment: CDR1 LNHDA and CDR2 SQIVND (reference sequence). The CDR3 region has the DNA TGTGCCAGTAGTCACGGACAGGGGACTACTAATGAAAAACTGTTTTTT. Residues: CASSHGQGTTNEKLFF. Variable domain in full (rest from reference TRBV19 and TRBJ1-4): DGGITQSPKYLFRKEGQNVTLSCEQNLNHDAMYWYRQDPGQGLRLIYYSQIVNDFQKGDIAEGYSVSREKKESFPLTVTSAQKNPTAFYLCASSHGQGTTNEKLFFGSGTQLSVL.

V is TRBV7-3 and J is TRBJ1-6; no clear D. CDR1 SGHTA and CDR2 FQGTGA come from the germline V gene. The CDR3 is 11 residues long. V shed 6 bases and J shed 4 bases, with 1 base lying between them. The CDR3 protein is CASRYNSPLHF. The CDR3 DNA follows: TGTGCCAGCAGATATAATTCACCCCTCCACTTT.

This clone came up once. This chain joins TRBV6-5 and TRBJ2-7; TRBD1 or TRBD2 may be the D gene (5 bases each). Trimming cost V 2 bases and J 3 bases, with 8 bases left between them. The CDR3 spans 13 residues. Germline CDR1 and CDR2: MNHEY and SVGAGI. DNA of the CDR3: TGTGCCAGCAGTTACCGGGACCGCTACGAGCAGTACTTC. Residues: CASSYRDRYEQYF.

The gene calls are TRBV1 and TRBJ2-4; the DNA was not compared with TRBD2, the D call given in the table. TRBV1 is a known pseudogene. This CDR3 spans 13 amino acids. CDR3 protein: CTSRGGELNIQYF. The CDR3 nucleotides are TGCACCAGCCGGGGGGGGGAGTTGAACATTCAGTACTTC.

There are a few counts of this clone. This chain joins TRBV27 and TRBJ2-2; D possibly corresponds to TRBD1 (6 bases). The CDR3 is made up of 13 amino acids. Germline V lookup: CDR1 MNHEY, CDR2 SMNVEV (reference sequence). V was cut by 6 bases and J by 11 bases, with 16 bases left in between. The CDR3, as DNA: TGTGCCAGCAGCACAGGGCCGGACCCAGAGCTGTTTTTT. This encodes CASSTGPDPELFF.

The chain uses TRBV13 and TRBJ2-7, with D maybe TRBD1 (5 bases). CDR1 is PRHDT and CDR2 is FYEKMQ in the germline V gene (reference sequence). V dropped 8 bases and J dropped 0 bases, with 5 bases sitting between them. The CDR3 length is 11 residues. The CDR3 DNA sequence: TGTGCCAGCGGGGCCTCCTACGAGCAGTACTTC. Its protein product is CASGASYEQYF.

The chain uses TRBV29-1 and TRBJ2-7; D remains ambiguous. Germline lookup yields CDR1 SQVTM and CDR2 ANQGSEA. Trimming took off 5 bases at V and 5 bases at J, with 10 bases between the two ends. The CDR3 is 11 residues long. CDR3 sequence (DNA): TGCAGCGTTTATAGACAAAACGAGCAGTACTTC. Protein product: CSVYRQNEQYF.

The gene calls are TRBV5-6 and TRBJ1-3, with no clear D. CDR1 and CDR2 from the germline V gene are SGHDT and YYEEEE. The CDR3 has 12 residues. V lost 2 bases to trimming and J lost 4 bases, with 4 bases between them. The DNA for the CDR3 is TGTGCCAGCAGCTTCCGGGGAAACACCATATATTTT. This translates into CASSFRGNTIYF.

The J gene is TRBJ1-4, the V gene TRBV12-5; no firm D call. This CDR3 comprises 17 residues. Germline V gene lookup returns CDR1 LGHNT and CDR2 FRNRAP. The V end lost 1 base, the J end lost 4 bases, and 16 bases lay between the germline ends. CDR3 amino acids: CASGLAPTVDLNEKLFF. The CDR3 DNA follows: TGTGCTAGTGGTTTGGCTCCTACAGTGGACCTTAATGAAAAACTGTTTTTT.

V and J are TRBV4-1 and TRBJ1-3; no reliable D call. V was cut by 8 bases and J by 0 bases, with 8 bases left in between. Germline V gene data show CDR1 as MGHRA and CDR2 as YSYEKL. CDR3 length: 13 amino acids. The CDR3 DNA sequence: TGCGCCAGCGCACCTAGCTCTGGAAACACCATATATTTT. It codes for CASAPSSGNTIYF.

This clone was seen more than once but under ten times. The V call is TRBV7-2, the J call TRBJ2-2, with TRBD1 identical over 7 bases. The ends lost 0 bases at V and 5 bases at J; junction bases unmatched: 9. This CDR3 comprises 17 residues. Germline lookup yields CDR1 SGHTA and CDR2 FQGNSA. CDR3 protein: CASSLARAGGFTGELFF. CDR3 nucleotide sequence: TGTGCCAGCAGCTTAGCCCGGGCAGGGGGTTTTACCGGGGAGCTGTTTTTT.

This clone has a handful of counts. The chain links TRBV5-6 to TRBJ2-6; D gene ambiguous. Between the trimmed V and J ends, which lost 4 bases and 2 bases, there was a span of 13 bases. This CDR3 is built from 16 residues. Germline CDR1 reads SGHDT; CDR2 reads YYEEEE. CDR3 residues: CASSPRRGAGANVLTF. CDR3 sequence (DNA): TGTGCCAGCAGCCCTCGGAGAGGAGCTGGGGCCAACGTCCTGACTTTC.

This clone was detected a few times. The chain has TRBV7-2 and TRBJ1-1, with D uncertain. This CDR3 contains 13 residues. The V end lost 1 base, the J end lost 8 bases, and 11 bases lay between the germline ends. Germline V lookup: CDR1 SGHTA, CDR2 FQGNSA. Here the CDR3 reads CASSLDGFKEAFF. The CDR3 DNA reads TGTGCCAGCAGCTTAGATGGTTTCAAGGAAGCTTTCTTT.

The chain uses TRBV29-1 and TRBJ2-3; TRBD1 might be the D (6 bases). Germline V gene lookup returns CDR1 SQVTM and CDR2 ANQGSEA. The ends were cut back, 0 bases at V and 2 bases at J, with 15 bases in the middle. This CDR3 has 16 amino acids. The CDR3 coding sequence is TGCAGCGTTGAAGACTGGACAGACGAGTCCACAGATACGCAGTATTTT. It encodes CSVEDWTDESTDTQYF.

This chain links TRBV7-2 with TRBJ2-3, with 9 bases that match TRBD2. The CDR3 spans 14 residues. CDR1 is SGHTA and CDR2 is FQGNSA in the germline V gene. The V and J ends lost 1 base and 8 bases, in that order; junction bases with no gene match: 4. DNA for the CDR3: TGTGCCAGCAGCTTAGGAGCGGGGGGTCCTACGCAGTATTTT. This encodes CASSLGAGGPTQYF. The entire variable domain, with the rest obtained from reference TRBV7-2 and TRBJ2-3, is as follows: GAGVSQSPSNKVTEKGKDVELRCDPISGHTALYWYRQSLGQGLEFLIYFQGNSAPDKSGLPSDRFSAERTGGSVSTLTIQRTQQEDSAVYLCASSLGAGGPTQYFGPGTRLTVL.

As for this clone: An end of the junction does not agree with germline; a read error may underlie this. The rearrangement links TRBV6-6 to TRBJ2-5; unclear D gene. The CDR3 contains 14 residues. Germline CDR1 reads MNHNY; CDR2 reads SVGAGI (reference sequence). In nucleotides, the CDR3 is TGTGCCAGCAGTTACTCGACGAGTTTGGAGACCCAATACTTC. It codes for CASSYSTSLETQYF.

The chain employs TRBV21-1 and TRBJ1-1; the table's D gene call, TRBD1, was not cross checked with the DNA. TRBV21-1 constitutes a pseudogene. The CDR3 runs 19 residues. The CDR3 nucleotides are TGTGCCAGCAGCAATCGACCGGGACAGGGCCCGCGGATGAACACTGAAGCTTTCTTT. It encodes CASSNRPGQGPRMNTEAFF.

The rearrangement joins TRBV9 to TRBJ1-2; D is perhaps TRBD1 (6 bases). Germline loops: CDR1 SGDLS, CDR2 YYNGEE. The CDR3 consists of 13 residues. With 0 bases removed from V and 4 bases from J, the gap between germline ends came to 7 bases. The CDR3 here is CASSVEDSYGYTF. The DNA of the CDR3 is TGTGCCAGCAGCGTAGAGGACAGCTATGGCTACACCTTC.

The V call is TRBV5-6, the J call TRBJ1-3; D is ambiguous. In germline, CDR1 is SGHDT, CDR2 YYEEEE. The length of the CDR3 is 17 residues. Trimming removed 0 bases from V and 2 bases from J, with 15 bases in between. The CDR3, as DNA: TGTGCCAGCAGCTTGGGTGGTAGCTGGGGAGCTGGAAACACCATATATTTT. This encodes CASSLGGSWGAGNTIYF.

The chain couples TRBV5-4 to TRBJ2-5; D not resolved. Trimming removed 0 bases at V and 1 base at J, with 10 bases between. The germline CDR1 and CDR2 sequences are SGHNT and YYREEE (reference sequence). This CDR3 has 15 amino acids. CDR3 residues: CASSLDTVPQETQYF. CDR3 nucleotides: TGTGCCAGCAGCTTGGATACAGTGCCCCAAGAGACCCAGTACTTC.